Following are 30 T cell receptor beta chains from one sample sequenced in a study of response to subunit inactivated influenza vaccine. A single record per CDR3 protein comes from TCRdb applying MiXCR to the RT-PCR reads. The sample has 500,000 to 550,000 distinct CDR3 sequences, more than 7% seen once; the top ten hold about 12%. Material: PBMCs from blood, obtained roughly 24 months after vaccination. The receptors come from a man in his fifties or sixties who received an inactivated influenza vaccine.

This sequence joins TRBV7-9 and TRBJ2-3; possibly TRBD1 or TRBD2 for D (6 bases each). From germline, CDR1 is SEHNR and CDR2 FQNEAQ (reference sequence). V shed 3 bases and J shed 5 bases, with 18 bases lying between them. The CDR3 consists of 16 residues. This CDR3 reads CASSLGGRTSGDTQYF. The CDR3 coding sequence is TGTGCCAGCAGCTTGGGGGGCCGGACCTCCGGAGATACGCAGTATTTT.

The chain joins TRBV20-1 to TRBJ2-2; TRBD2 aligns across 8 bases. The ends lost 3 bases at V and 1 base at J; junction bases unmatched: 7. The CDR3 extends over 16 amino acids. Germline CDR1 reads DFQATT; CDR2 reads SNEGSKA (reference sequence). The CDR3 spells CSASSILAGNTGELFF. The CDR3 DNA is TGCAGTGCTAGTTCGATTCTAGCGGGGAACACCGGGGAGCTGTTTTTT.

The sample holds many counts of this clonotype. The rearrangement links TRBV6-5 to TRBJ1-2; 9 bases are shared with TRBD1. In germline, CDR1 is MNHEY, CDR2 SVGAGI. This CDR3 comprises 15 residues. The trim removed 2 bases at V and 7 bases at J, leaving 8 bases unmatched. CDR3 loop: CASSYTGTGRAGYTF. The CDR3 coding sequence is TGTGCCAGCAGTTACACCGGGACAGGGAGGGCTGGCTACACCTTC.

V usage is TRBV11-2 and J usage is TRBJ2-1; D is unclear. Per the germline V gene, CDR1 is SGHAT and CDR2 is FQNNGV. This CDR3 spans 16 amino acids. V lost 0 bases and J 0 bases, leaving 9 bases between the germline ends. CDR3 coding DNA: TGTGCCAGCAGCTTAGATCTCGGGTTCTCCTACAATGAGCAGTTCTTC. This encodes CASSLDLGFSYNEQFF.

This clonotype was picked up many times. The chain joins TRBV9 to TRBJ2-7, with a weak D call TRBD1 (5 bases). V was cut by 4 bases and J by 4 bases, with 12 bases left in between. Germline CDR1 is SGDLS and CDR2 is YYNGEE. This CDR3 has 13 amino acids. CDR3 DNA sequence: TGTGCCAGCAGCCCAGGGTCTGGGTACGAGCAGTACTTC. Amino acid sequence: CASSPGSGYEQYF.

This clonotype was picked up a small number of times. The rearrangement links TRBV24-1 to TRBJ2-2; 9 bases match TRBD1. Trimming removed 4 bases from V and 7 bases from J; junction bases left unmatched: 9. This CDR3 contains 16 residues. From germline, CDR1 is KGHDR and CDR2 SFDVKD. The CDR3 region has the DNA TGTGCCACCAGTGAATCCGGGACAGGGTATATCGGGGAGCTGTTTTTT. Protein product: CATSESGTGYIGELFF.

The sample holds a few counts of this clonotype. The CDR3 DNA reads as TGTGCCAGCAGCTTATATCCAAGGGAATATAATTCACCCCTCCACTTT. Translated, it gives CASSLYPREYNSPLHF. J is TRBJ1-6 and V is TRBV11-2, with D unresolved. Germline V gene data show CDR1 as SGHAT and CDR2 as FQNNGV. The CDR3 consists of 16 residues. Trimming took 2 bases from V and 4 from J, leaving 12 bases between them.

This chain joins TRBV6-1 and TRBJ2-1; D might be TRBD1 (6 bases). V was cut by 7 bases and J by 5 bases, with 18 bases left in between. Germline CDR1 MNHNS, CDR2 SASEGT. This CDR3 spans 15 amino acids. CDR3 region: CASTDLNRVHNEQFF. The CDR3 DNA is TGTGCCAGCACCGACCTCAACAGGGTCCACAATGAGCAGTTCTTC.

The chain has TRBV28 and TRBJ2-3; TRBD2 matches 9 bases. Trimming removed 10 bases from V and 2 bases from J; junction bases left unmatched: 19. CDR3 length equals 18 residues. Germline assignment: CDR1 MDHEN and CDR2 SYDVKM. CDR3 sequence reads: CATYPPLIAGAYTDTQYF. CDR3 bases: TGTGCCACCTATCCACCACTAATAGCGGGAGCGTACACAGATACGCAGTATTTT.

This clonotype came up many times. V is TRBV7-2 and J is TRBJ1-3; D remains ambiguous. The CDR3 loop spans 14 amino acids. Deletions cut 5 bases from V and 1 base from J, with 9 bases between. The germline CDR1 and CDR2 sequences are SGHTA and FQGNSA. The CDR3 DNA reads as TGTGCCAGCAGCGCGACGGCGTCTGGAAACACCATATATTTT. This translates into CASSATASGNTIYF.

This clonotype was picked up a small number of times. The chain carries TRBV20-1 and TRBJ2-7, with TRBD2 matching 12 bases. CDR1 DFQATT and CDR2 SNEGSKA come from the germline V gene (reference sequence). CDR3 length equals 15 residues. The ends lost 5 bases at V and 1 base at J; junction bases unmatched: 6. CDR3 sequence (DNA): TGCAGTGCTGAGGGACTAGCGGGTTCTTCCTACGAGCAGTACTTC. Its translation is CSAEGLAGSSYEQYF.

This clonotype was detected a few times. The V and J genes are TRBV5-1 and TRBJ2-7; D remains ambiguous. This CDR3 is 13 amino acids long. Trimming stripped 1 base from V and 4 bases from J, with 9 bases between. CDR1 is SGHRS, CDR2 YFSETQ, per germline. CDR3 bases: TGCGCCAGCAGCTTGCCCGCGACTTACGAGCAGTACTTC. Translating it yields CASSLPATYEQYF.

This clonotype was recorded a few times. This chain joins TRBV28 and TRBJ2-5; weak D call: TRBD1 (6 bases). The CDR3 is 16 residues long. Looked up from germline, CDR1 is MDHEN and CDR2 is SYDVKM. V was clipped by 5 bases and J by 5 bases, with 21 bases between them. The CDR3 reads CASSPLGQPRGETQYF. In nucleotides, the CDR3 is TGTGCCAGCAGTCCTTTAGGACAGCCCCGAGGCGAGACCCAGTACTTC.

Only a few counts were recorded for this clonotype. The V and J genes are TRBV29-1 and TRBJ2-1; D call uncertain. This CDR3 is built from 9 residues. With 2 bases removed from V and 9 bases from J, the gap between germline ends came to 2 bases. The germline V gene has CDR1 SQVTM and CDR2 ANQGSEA. This chain's CDR3 is CSVEPEQFF. In DNA form, the CDR3 reads TGCAGCGTTGAACCTGAGCAGTTCTTC.

This clonotype has ten or more counts. J is TRBJ1-2 and V is TRBV6-1; a weak D match, TRBD1 (5 bases). Trimming removed 5 bases from V and 2 bases from J, with 12 bases in between. The CDR3 loop spans 14 amino acids. Germline assignment: CDR1 MNHNS and CDR2 SASEGT. The CDR3 loop reads CASSQGLRNYGYTF. DNA of the CDR3: TGTGCCAGCAGTCAGGGACTCCGAAACTATGGCTACACCTTC.

This clonotype was counted many times. The V call is TRBV7-2, the J call TRBJ1-2, with 7 bases matching TRBD1. The CDR3 extends over 15 amino acids. V was clipped by 5 bases and J by 8 bases; unmatched bases: 14. Per the germline V gene, CDR1 is SGHTA and CDR2 is FQGNSA. The CDR3: CASSRQGPPFGGYTF. The CDR3 DNA reads as TGTGCCAGCAGCCGACAGGGTCCTCCTTTTGGCGGCTACACCTTC.

V gene TRBV29-1 combines with J gene TRBJ2-1; D possibly matches TRBD1 or TRBD2 (6 bases each). The CDR3 has 12 amino acids. Trimming took off 8 bases at V and 11 bases at J, with 19 bases between the two ends. Germline V gene lookup returns CDR1 SQVTM and CDR2 ANQGSEA. CDR3 in amino acids: CSSDLGGPQQFF. CDR3 bases: TGCAGCTCGGACTTGGGGGGCCCCCAGCAGTTCTTC.

This clonotype was seen a handful of times. The V and J genes are TRBV6-2 or TRBV6-3 and TRBJ1-1; D unclear. CDR3 length equals 14 residues. Germline assignment: CDR1 MNHEY and CDR2 SVGEGT. V was trimmed by 0 bases and J by 5 bases, leaving 10 bases between them. The CDR3 DNA sequence: TGTGCCAGCAGTTACTCGAGCCGGGGTACTGAAGCTTTCTTT. Translated: CASSYSSRGTEAFF.

This clonotype was seen a handful of times. This chain uses TRBV7-2 with TRBJ2-6; 10 nucleotides line up with TRBD1. This CDR3 region has 17 residues. The J segment lost 3 bases and the V segment lost 2 bases, leaving 4 bases of the junction unmatched. Germline V lookup: CDR1 SGHTA, CDR2 FQGNSA. The CDR3 is CASSLRGTGVGANVLTF. The DNA for the CDR3 is TGTGCCAGCAGCTTACGAGGGACAGGGGTTGGGGCCAACGTCCTGACTTTC. Complete variable domain (other parts from reference TRBV7-2 and TRBJ2-6): GAGVSQSPSNKVTEKGKDVELRCDPISGHTALYWYRQSLGQGLEFLIYFQGNSAPDKSGLPSDRFSAERTGGSVSTLTIQRTQQEDSAVYLCASSLRGTGVGANVLTFGAGSRLTVL.

The sample holds a few counts of this clonotype. The chain has TRBV11-1 and TRBJ2-7, with 7 positions matching TRBD1. The CDR3 consists of 15 residues. Germline loops: CDR1 SGHAT, CDR2 FQDESV (reference sequence). The V gene end was trimmed by 4 bases and the J gene end by 1 base; junction bases not matched to a gene: 7. The CDR3 spells CASSSLMGQSYEQYF. CDR3 sequence (DNA): TGTGCCAGCAGCTCACTCATGGGACAGTCCTACGAGCAGTACTTC.

The rearrangement links TRBV7-8 to TRBJ1-6; the match to TRBD1 covers 7 bases. Germline values: CDR1 SGHVS, CDR2 FQNEAQ. With 5 bases clipped from V and 6 bases from J, the junction kept 7 bases outside the gene matches. The CDR3 consists of 15 residues. The CDR3 loop is CASSTHRGGNSPLHF. The CDR3 nucleotides read TGTGCCAGCAGCACCCACAGGGGAGGTAATTCACCCCTCCACTTT.

DNA of the CDR3: TGTGCCACCCGGGGACTAGCCGACAATGAGCAGTTCTTC. As protein: CATRGLADNEQFF. This chain uses TRBV27 with TRBJ2-1; 9 bases match TRBD2. Unmatched junction bases numbered 6, after V lost 10 bases and J lost 5 bases. The length of the CDR3 is 13 residues. Germline CDR1 and CDR2: MNHEY and SMNVEV (reference sequence).

This clonotype was counted at least ten times. The chain links TRBV5-1 to TRBJ2-1; TRBD1 is a possible D gene (6 bases). The CDR3 sequence is 14 residues long. Germline CDR1 is SGHRS and CDR2 is YFSETQ. V lost 5 bases and J 8 bases, leaving 17 bases between the germline ends. The DNA of the CDR3 is TGCGCCAGCAGTTCTGGTGTGCAGGGGTATGAGCAGTTCTTC. Amino acid sequence: CASSSGVQGYEQFF.

The chain has TRBV2 and TRBJ2-5; 9 positions match TRBD2. The CDR3 totals 14 residues. Germline CDR1 SNHLY, CDR2 FYNNEI. V gave up 2 bases and J gave up 5 bases; unmatched junction bases: 3. The CDR3 coding sequence is TGTGCCAGCAGTGAATTAGCGGGAGTGGAGACCCAGTACTTC. Amino acids: CASSELAGVETQYF. Complete variable domain (other parts from reference TRBV2 and TRBJ2-5): EPEVTQTPSHQVTQMGQEVILRCVPISNHLYFYWYRQILGQKVEFLVSFYNNEISEKSEIFDDQFSVERPDGSNFTLKIRSTKLEDSAMYFCASSELAGVETQYFGPGTRLLVL.

This clonotype appeared many times. Here the CDR3 reads CASSQGQGSYNEQFF. For the CDR3, the DNA is TGTGCCAGCAGCCAAGGACAGGGCTCCTACAATGAGCAGTTCTTC. V gene TRBV4-2 combines with J gene TRBJ2-1; TRBD1 aligns across 7 bases. CDR1 is LGHNA and CDR2 is YNFKEQ in the germline V gene. Trimming at V came to 1 base and at J to 0 bases, leaving 0 bases not matched to a gene. CDR3 length: 15 residues.

This clonotype has at least ten counts. The V and J genes are TRBV12-3 or TRBV12-4 and TRBJ2-3, with 7 bases matching TRBD1. The CDR3 covers 14 residues. After removal of 7 bases from V and 2 bases from J, the junction contained 6 bases not matched to a gene. The CDR3: CASTPGQHTDTQYF. Here the CDR3 DNA reads TGTGCCAGCACCCCGGGACAGCACACAGATACGCAGTATTTT.

In this sample, this clonotype turned up many times. The chain combines TRBV11-2 with TRBJ2-1; 10 bases align to TRBD2. CDR1 is SGHAT, CDR2 FQNNGV, per germline. This CDR3 spans 15 amino acids. J was trimmed by 3 bases and V by 6 bases; bases with no gene match: 5. The CDR3 is CASRSIAGGYNEQFF. The CDR3 DNA reads as TGTGCCAGCAGGTCTATAGCGGGGGGCTACAATGAGCAGTTCTTC.

This clonotype was seen many times. The genes are TRBV2 and TRBJ2-4; either TRBD1 or TRBD2 may fit D (5 bases each). CDR3 size: 12 residues. CDR1 and CDR2 from the germline V gene are SNHLY and FYNNEI. The V end lost 8 bases, the J end lost 13 bases, and 18 bases lay between the germline ends. The CDR3 protein is CASFPTGTEQYF. The CDR3 DNA is TGTGCCAGCTTTCCAACCGGGACGGAGCAGTACTTC.

There are many counts of this clonotype. The junction shows a germline mismatch at one end, possibly a read error. The chain links TRBV29-1 to TRBJ1-4; no clear D gene. In germline, CDR1 is SQVTM, CDR2 ANQGSEA. This CDR3 region has 15 residues. CDR3 sequence (DNA): TGCAGCGTTGTTTATACACCAATACTTAATGGAAAACTGTTTTTT. It encodes CSVVYTPILNGKLFF.

The chain carries TRBV29-1 and TRBJ2-3; the match to TRBD2 covers 7 bases. CDR3 length equals 16 residues. V shed 3 bases, J shed 4 bases, and the junction held 13 bases outside the gene matches. From germline, CDR1 is SQVTM and CDR2 ANQGSEA. The CDR3 is CSVEVYRRGTSDTQYF. The CDR3 DNA reads TGCAGCGTTGAGGTCTATAGGCGGGGGACCTCAGATACGCAGTATTTT.